One T cell receptor (beta chain) is described in this entry. Per germline, CDR1 SGHTA and CDR2 FQGNSA. The ends lost 2 bases at V and 5 bases at J; junction bases unmatched: 0. This CDR3 has 13 residues. The data belong to a study of blood T cell repertoires in COVID-19. This table comes from immunoSEQ multiplex PCR, and its TCRdb copy is limited to in-frame clones, with some not included. The sample records around 250,000 clones, approximately 91% being singletons. The specimen was PBMCs or T cells enriched from blood (not recorded which). The rearrangement links TRBV7-2 to TRBJ1-5; the match to TRBD1 covers 7 bases. The receptor's source is a human donor in a cohort exposed to, infected with or recovered from COVID-19 (not recorded which). The donor label of this sample is uncertain. The CDR3 sequence: CASSLQGDQPQHF. The CDR3 nucleotides read TGTGCCAGCAGCTTACAGGGGGATCAGCCCCAGCATTTT.